The 11 T cell receptor beta chains below come from one sample, sequenced in a study of blood T cells in healthy people across ages. Next came a second PCR, run for about 7 to 12 cycles, which used a sample-barcoded 5' primer along with a J-beta primer mix. TCRdb called the 5' RACE reads again in MiXCR, with one record for every CDR3 protein. The table lists 350,000 to 450,000 distinct CDR3 sequences, about half of them singletons, with over 40% in the top ten. The sequenced sample consisted of blood. The receptors originated from a man aged 55-75 years in good health.

The chain employs TRBV5-1 and TRBJ1-5, with TRBD1 as a possible D gene (6 bases). Deletions cut 0 bases from V and 4 bases from J, with 11 bases between. CDR1 is SGHRS and CDR2 is YFSETQ in the germline V gene. This CDR3 is built from 15 residues. The DNA of the CDR3 is TGCGCCAGCAGCTTGGGGCTCCAGGGGAATCAGCCCCAGCATTTT. Its protein is CASSLGLQGNQPQHF.

This clonotype was seen only a few times. A much larger clone lies a single base off, so this may be a read error. V usage is TRBV4-2 and J usage is TRBJ2-1; D might be TRBD2 (7 bases). The J call could be wrong; TRBJ2-7 is a better fit for the DNA end. This CDR3 contains 18 residues. The germline gives CDR1 LGHNA, CDR2 YNFKEQ. The CDR3 nucleotides are TGTGCCAGCAGCCAAGATCAGTCCCTCGGGGGGCTCTACAATGAGCAGTACTTC. Its translation is CASSQDQSLGGLYNEQYF.

The gene calls are TRBV7-9 and TRBJ1-1; 10 bases agree with TRBD1. Germline V CDR1 and CDR2: SEHNR, FQNEAQ (reference sequence). V lost 5 bases to trimming and J lost 3 bases; unmatched junction nucleotides: 3. The CDR3 runs 14 residues. In DNA form, the CDR3 reads TGTGCCAGCAGCATGGGACAGGGGTACACTGAAGCTTTCTTT. Protein sequence: CASSMGQGYTEAFF.

J is TRBJ2-7 and V is TRBV28; D call uncertain. The germline gives CDR1 MDHEN, CDR2 SYDVKM. Trimming removed 7 bases from V and 9 bases from J, with 13 bases in between. The CDR3 length is 11 residues. The CDR3 coding sequence is TGTGCCAGCAACACTGCCTCCCGGCAGTACTTC. Translated, it gives CASNTASRQYF.

V usage is TRBV12-3 or TRBV12-4 and J usage is TRBJ2-7, with a possible D match to TRBD2 (6 bases). The CDR3 contains 14 residues. V shed 9 bases and J shed 3 bases, with 18 bases lying between them. In DNA, the CDR3 is TGTGCCAGGCAGGTAGCGGCCTATGACTACGAGCAGTACTTC. Residues: CARQVAAYDYEQYF.

V is TRBV29-1 and J is TRBJ2-7; TRBD2 aligns across 12 bases. This CDR3 comprises 15 residues. With 1 base clipped from V and 5 bases from J, the junction kept 6 bases outside the gene matches. The germline gives CDR1 SQVTM, CDR2 ANQGSEA. The CDR3 reads CSVEGTSGNRNEQYF. As DNA, the CDR3 is TGCAGCGTTGAAGGGACTAGCGGGAATCGGAACGAGCAGTACTTC.

This clonotype was counted at least ten times. The chain links TRBV4-2 to TRBJ1-2; D uncertain. CDR3 size: 16 residues. V lost 0 bases to trimming and J lost 0 bases, with 11 bases between them. Per the germline V gene, CDR1 is LGHNA and CDR2 is YNFKEQ. CDR3 amino acids: CASSQDASLANYGYTF. DNA for the CDR3: TGTGCCAGCAGCCAAGACGCGTCCCTGGCTAACTATGGCTACACCTTC.

The gene calls are TRBV20-1 and TRBJ2-5; 11 bases are a match to TRBD2. CDR1 is DFQATT, CDR2 SNEGSKA, per germline (reference sequence). The junction had 13 bases not matched to a gene; V was cut back by 5 bases and J by 5 bases. The CDR3 runs 16 residues. Here the CDR3 reads CSAEPPTSGEGETQYF. CDR3 DNA: TGCAGTGCTGAGCCCCCGACTAGCGGGGAAGGGGAGACCCAGTACTTC.

The rearrangement uses TRBV28 and TRBJ2-1; TRBD2 matches at 9 bases. The CDR3 extends over 17 amino acids. Trimming took 2 bases from V and 6 from J; bases not matched to a gene: 11. Germline V gene lookup returns CDR1 MDHEN and CDR2 SYDVKM. CDR3 coding DNA: TGTGCCAGCAGTTTAGCCCGCATCGGCGGGAGGGGCAATGAGCAGTTCTTC. Translated: CASSLARIGGRGNEQFF.

The genes are TRBV5-1 and TRBJ2-7, with D possibly being TRBD1 (5 bases). Trimming took 0 bases from V and 7 from J, leaving 11 bases between them. The CDR3 runs 13 residues. The V gene's germline CDR1 is SGHRS and CDR2 YFSETQ. The CDR3: CASSLDPNREQYF. As DNA, the CDR3 is TGCGCCAGCAGCTTGGATCCCAACAGGGAGCAGTACTTC.

CDR3 in amino acids: CSASGAAGLDNEQFF. The CDR3 bases are TGCAGTGCTAGTGGTGCGGCAGGGTTGGACAATGAGCAGTTCTTC. The rearrangement joins TRBV20-1 to TRBJ2-1, with TRBD1 as a possible D gene (5 bases). This CDR3 has 15 amino acids. Trimming shortened V by 3 bases and J by 5 bases, and 17 bases separated the two germline ends. CDR1 is DFQATT and CDR2 is SNEGSKA in the germline V gene (reference sequence).